This TCR beta chain appears in the sequencing data of a study of OX40 agonist ivuxolimab in advanced cancers. In the study overall: Subjects had a mean age of roughly 60 years, with a range of roughly 23 to 79; more than 70% were male. In three patients, partial responses were observed, one with hepatocellular carcinoma and two with cutaneous melanoma. Broader study findings: Within 6 weeks, CD4+ and CD8+ blood T cells expanded clonally at 0.1 to 3.0 mg/kg. Among T cells, CD8+ cells averaged more expanded clones than CD4+ cells.

Sequencing was performed with immunoSEQ multiplex PCR; in TCRdb, only in-frame clones are kept and a portion is missing. The table lists tens of thousands of clones, 80% to 85% of them singletons. In the case of this clone: What it recognizes is unknown.

This sequence was found in an adult with an advanced solid tumor such as melanoma, head and neck, liver or kidney cancer. The source was CD4+ or CD8+ T cells sorted from blood, collected in a trial of the OX40 agonist ivuxolimab.

CDR3 sequence: CASSIFGPRGYTF. The CDR3 DNA sequence: TGTGCCAGTAGTATTTTTGGTCCGCGTGGCTACACCTTC. The genes are TRBV19 and TRBJ1-2; D is ambiguous. V was cut by 3 bases and J by 7 bases, with 12 bases left in between. This CDR3 has 13 residues. CDR1 and CDR2 from the germline V gene are LNHDA and SQIVND (reference sequence).